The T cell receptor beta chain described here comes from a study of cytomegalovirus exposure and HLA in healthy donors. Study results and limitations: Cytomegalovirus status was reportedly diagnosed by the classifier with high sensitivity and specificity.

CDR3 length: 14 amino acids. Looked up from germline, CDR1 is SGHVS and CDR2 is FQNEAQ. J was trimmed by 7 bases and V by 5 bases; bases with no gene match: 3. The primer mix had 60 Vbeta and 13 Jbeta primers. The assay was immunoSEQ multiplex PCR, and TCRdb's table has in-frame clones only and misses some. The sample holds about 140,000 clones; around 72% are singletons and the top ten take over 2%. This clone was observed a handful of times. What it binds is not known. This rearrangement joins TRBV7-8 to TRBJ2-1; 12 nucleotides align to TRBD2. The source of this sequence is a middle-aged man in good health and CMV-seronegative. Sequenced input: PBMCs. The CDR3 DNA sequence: TGTGCCAGCAGCCGACTAGCGGGAGAGAATGAGCAGTTCTTC. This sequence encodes CASSRLAGENEQFF.